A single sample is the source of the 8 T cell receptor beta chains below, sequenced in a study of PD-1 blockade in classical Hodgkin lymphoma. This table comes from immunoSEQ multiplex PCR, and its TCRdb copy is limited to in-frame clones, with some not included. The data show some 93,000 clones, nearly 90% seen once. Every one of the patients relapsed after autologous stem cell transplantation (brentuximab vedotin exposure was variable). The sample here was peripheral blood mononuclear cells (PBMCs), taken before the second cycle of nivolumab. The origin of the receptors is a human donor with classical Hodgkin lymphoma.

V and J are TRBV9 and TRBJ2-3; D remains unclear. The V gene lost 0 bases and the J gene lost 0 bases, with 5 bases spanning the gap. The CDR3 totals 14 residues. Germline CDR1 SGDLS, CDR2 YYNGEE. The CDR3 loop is CASSVVTSTDTQYF. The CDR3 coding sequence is TGTGCCAGCAGCGTAGTTACAAGCACAGATACGCAGTATTTT.

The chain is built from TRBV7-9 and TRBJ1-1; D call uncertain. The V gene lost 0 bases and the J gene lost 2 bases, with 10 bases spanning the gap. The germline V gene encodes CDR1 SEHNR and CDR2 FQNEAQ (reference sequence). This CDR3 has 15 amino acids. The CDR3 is CASSLAMGTNTEAFF. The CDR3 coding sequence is TGTGCCAGCAGCTTAGCCATGGGTACTAACACTGAAGCTTTCTTT.

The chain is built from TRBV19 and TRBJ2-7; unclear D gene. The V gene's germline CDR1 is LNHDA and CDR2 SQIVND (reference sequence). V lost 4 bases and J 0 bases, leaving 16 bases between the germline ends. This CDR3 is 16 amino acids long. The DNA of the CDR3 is TGTGCCAGTAGTAGAAAAGGCGCCAGCCTCTCCTACGAGCAGTACTTC. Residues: CASSRKGASLSYEQYF.

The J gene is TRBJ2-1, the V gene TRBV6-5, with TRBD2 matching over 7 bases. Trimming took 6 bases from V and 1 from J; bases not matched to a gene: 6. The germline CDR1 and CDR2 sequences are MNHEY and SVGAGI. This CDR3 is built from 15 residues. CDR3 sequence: CASSQLASSYNEQFF. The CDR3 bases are TGTGCCAGCAGCCAACTAGCGTCATCCTACAATGAGCAGTTCTTC.

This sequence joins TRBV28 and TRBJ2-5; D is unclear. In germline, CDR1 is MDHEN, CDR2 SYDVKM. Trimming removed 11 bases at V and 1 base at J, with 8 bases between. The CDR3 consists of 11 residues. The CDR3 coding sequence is TGTGCCGCGGCCTTCCAAGAGACCCAGTACTTC. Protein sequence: CAAAFQETQYF.

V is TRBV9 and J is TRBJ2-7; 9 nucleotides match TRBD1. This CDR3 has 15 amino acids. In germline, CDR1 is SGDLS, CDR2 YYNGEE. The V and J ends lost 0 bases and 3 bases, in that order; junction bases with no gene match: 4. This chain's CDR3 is CASSVGDRAYYEQYF. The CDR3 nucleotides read TGTGCCAGCAGCGTAGGGGACAGGGCTTACTACGAGCAGTACTTC.

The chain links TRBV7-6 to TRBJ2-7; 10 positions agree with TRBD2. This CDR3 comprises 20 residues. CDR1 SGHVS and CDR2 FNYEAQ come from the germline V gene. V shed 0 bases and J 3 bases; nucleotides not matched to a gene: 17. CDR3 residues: CASSLAPWGGTSGTYYEQYF. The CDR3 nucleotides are TGTGCCAGCAGCTTAGCGCCGTGGGGGGGAACTAGCGGGACGTACTACGAGCAGTACTTC.

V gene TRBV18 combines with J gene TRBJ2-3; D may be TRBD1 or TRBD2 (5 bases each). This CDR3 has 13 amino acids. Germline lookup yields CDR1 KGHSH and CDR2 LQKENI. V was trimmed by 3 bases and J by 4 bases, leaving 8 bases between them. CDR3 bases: TGTGCCAGCTCACCGGGACCGCCAGATACGCAGTATTTT. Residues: CASSPGPPDTQYF.